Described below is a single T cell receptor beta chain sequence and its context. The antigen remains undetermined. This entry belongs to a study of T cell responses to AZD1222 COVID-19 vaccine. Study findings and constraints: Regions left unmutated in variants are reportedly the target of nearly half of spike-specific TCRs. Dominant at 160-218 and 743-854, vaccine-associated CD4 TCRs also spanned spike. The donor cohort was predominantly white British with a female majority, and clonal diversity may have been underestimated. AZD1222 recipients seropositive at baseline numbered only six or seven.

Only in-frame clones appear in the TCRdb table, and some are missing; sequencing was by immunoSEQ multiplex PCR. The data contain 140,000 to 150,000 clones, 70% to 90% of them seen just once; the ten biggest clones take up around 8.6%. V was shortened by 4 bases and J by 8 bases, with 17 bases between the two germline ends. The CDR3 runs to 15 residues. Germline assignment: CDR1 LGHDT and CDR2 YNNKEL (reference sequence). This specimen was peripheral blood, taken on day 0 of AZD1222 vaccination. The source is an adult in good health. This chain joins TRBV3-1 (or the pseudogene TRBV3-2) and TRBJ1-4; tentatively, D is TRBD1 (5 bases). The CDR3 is CASSPRVGAREKLFF. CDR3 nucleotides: TGTGCCAGCAGCCCCCGGGTAGGGGCCCGAGAAAAACTGTTTTTT.